This record concerns one TCR beta chain sequence. What this receptor recognizes is not known. The record has no base qualities; no much larger clone is one base away. To prepare the library, the immunoSEQ multiplex PCR assay was applied. TCRdb took this table from immuneACCESS and kept in-frame rearrangements with V and J called. Such tables lack part of the clones; where checked against another copy, unresolved V genes explain under half of the gap, and the rest is unexplained. This sample lists tens of thousands of clones; approximately 89% were detected once. The top ten constitute over 1.5% of the sample. The treatment or condition label, as the study defines it: preoperative locoregional IRX-2 cytokine immunotherapy. The samples were obtained from a phase Ib study that tested preoperative, locoregional IRX-2 cytokine immunotherapy meant to prime immune responses. Patients with early-stage breast cancer who were given IRX-2 before surgery served as donors.

This sample was taken from a study of preoperative IRX-2 immunotherapy in early breast cancer (dated by TCRdb to between 2017 and 2020). Trimming takes 2 bases from V and 10 bases from J, and the germline ends sit 20 bases apart. From the germline V gene (reference sequence), CDR1 is LNHDA and CDR2 is SQIVND. Counted from cysteine to phenylalanine, this CDR3 has 15 amino acids. CDR3 DNA only is kept here, 45 bases in frame from base 1. The sequence joins TRBV19 to TRBJ1-2; a tentative D match to TRBD1 spans 5 bases. Sequencing used tumor tissue, obtained after IRX-2 immunotherapy. The TCR sequence derives from a human donor with breast cancer. The CDR3: CASSISPRVAFDYTF. The sequence in DNA is TGTGCCAGTAGTATATCACCCAGGGTTGCATTTGACTACACCTTC.